This T cell receptor beta chain was found in a study of shared clonotypes between healthy human individuals. Study-level background: Three plates were used per donor for CD4 naive, three for CD4 memory, two for CD8 naive and one for CD8 memory.

The V gene's germline CDR1 is MNHEY and CDR2 SMNVEV (reference sequence). The CDR3 totals 15 residues. V gave up 8 bases and J gave up 5 bases; unmatched junction bases: 12. Terminally differentiated effector memory CD45RA+ cells were left out of the naive CD8 fraction, which was CD45RO-negative and positively selected for CCR7. Measured with immunoSEQ multiplex PCR; TCRdb has only the in-frame clones, and not every one. The sample lists nearly 2 million clones, roughly 94% occurring once. This clonotype originated in a man aged 18 to 29 in good health. The sample taken for sequencing was naive CD8+ T cells sorted from blood. The chain recombines TRBV27 with TRBJ2-5, with 9 bases that match TRBD1. This CDR3 reads CASVDWTGDSETQYF. CDR3 sequence (DNA): TGTGCCAGCGTCGATTGGACAGGGGATTCGGAGACCCAGTACTTC.